This T cell receptor (beta chain) came from a study of blood T cell repertoires in COVID-19. Turning to the study itself: Acute and convalescent COVID-19 specimens originated in the United States, Italy and Spain. The analysed material was cDNA or gDNA that came from T cells, B-cell-depleted T cells, or PBMCs.

The CDR3 length is 15 residues. The V end lost 5 bases, the J end lost 1 base, and 14 bases lay between the germline ends. Germline CDR1 reads SGHVS; CDR2 reads FQNEAQ. Per the original methods: Quantification of nucleated cells was approximated via reference gene primer amplification. The protocol was immunoSEQ multiplex PCR, while the TCRdb copy is restricted to in-frame clones and leaves out a portion. Clone size and V and J calls were adopted from that table, with D and trimming inferred from the DNA. The data contain tens of thousands of clones, over 75% of them seen just once; the ten biggest clones take up approximately 10%.

The TCR comes from an elderly man with acute or convalescent COVID-19. The specimen sequenced was peripheral blood. The rearrangement uses TRBV7-8 and TRBJ1-1; D not resolved. The CDR3 region is CASSPDQEGNTEAFF. The CDR3 nucleotides are TGTGCCAGCAGCCCCGACCAGGAGGGGAACACTGAAGCTTTCTTT.